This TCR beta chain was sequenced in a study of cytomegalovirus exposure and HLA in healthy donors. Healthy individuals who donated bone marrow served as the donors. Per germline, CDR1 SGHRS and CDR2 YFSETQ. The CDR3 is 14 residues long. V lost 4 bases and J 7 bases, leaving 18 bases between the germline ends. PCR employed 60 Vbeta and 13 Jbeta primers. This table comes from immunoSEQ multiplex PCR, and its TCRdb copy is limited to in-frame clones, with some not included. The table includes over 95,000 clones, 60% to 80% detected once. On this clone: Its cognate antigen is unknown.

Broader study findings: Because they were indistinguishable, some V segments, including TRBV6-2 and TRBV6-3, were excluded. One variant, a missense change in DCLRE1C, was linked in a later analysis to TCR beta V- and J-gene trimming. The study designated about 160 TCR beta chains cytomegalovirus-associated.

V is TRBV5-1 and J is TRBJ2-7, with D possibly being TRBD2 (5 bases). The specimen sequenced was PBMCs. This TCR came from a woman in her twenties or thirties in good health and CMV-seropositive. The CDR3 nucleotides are TGCGCCAGCAGCCACGGGGATTCCCTAGGGGAGCAGTACTTC. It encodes CASSHGDSLGEQYF.